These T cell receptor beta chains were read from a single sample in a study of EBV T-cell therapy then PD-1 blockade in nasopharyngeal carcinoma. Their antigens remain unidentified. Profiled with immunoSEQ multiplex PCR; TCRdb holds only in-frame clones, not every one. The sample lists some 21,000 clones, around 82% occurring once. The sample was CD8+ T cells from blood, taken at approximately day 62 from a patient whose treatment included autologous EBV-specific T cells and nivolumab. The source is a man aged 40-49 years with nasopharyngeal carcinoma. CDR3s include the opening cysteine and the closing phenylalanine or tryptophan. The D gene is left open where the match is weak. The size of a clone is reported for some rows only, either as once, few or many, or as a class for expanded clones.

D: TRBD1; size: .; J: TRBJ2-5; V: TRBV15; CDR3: CATSRDVPWTGPGRPQYF; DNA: TGTGCCACCAGCAGAGATGTGCCTTGGACAGGGCCCGGGCGACCCCAGTACTTC
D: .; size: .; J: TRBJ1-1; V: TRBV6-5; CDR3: CASSYSSTARAFF; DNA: TGTGCCAGCAGTTACTCGTCTACCGCCAGGGCTTTCTTT
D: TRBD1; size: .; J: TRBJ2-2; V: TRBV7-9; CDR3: CASSPRDRGTGELFF; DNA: TGTGCCAGCAGCCCCCGGGACAGGGGTACCGGGGAGCTGTTTTTT
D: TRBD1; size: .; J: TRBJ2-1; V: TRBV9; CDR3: CASSPGGGEQFF; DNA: TGTGCCAGCAGCCCAGGGGGTGGTGAGCAGTTCTTC
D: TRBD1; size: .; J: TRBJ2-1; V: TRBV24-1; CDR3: CATSDPLKGASNNEQFF; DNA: TGTGCCACCAGTGATCCATTAAAGGGGGCCTCGAACAATGAGCAGTTCTTC
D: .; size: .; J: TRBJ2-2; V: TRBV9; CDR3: CASSDSPEMGAAGELFF; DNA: TGTGCCAGCAGTGACAGTCCGGAGATGGGTGCGGCCGGGGAGCTGTTTTTT
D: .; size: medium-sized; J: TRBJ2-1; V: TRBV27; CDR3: CASSLGGSYNEQFF; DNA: TGTGCCAGCAGTTTAGGCGGCTCCTACAATGAGCAGTTCTTC
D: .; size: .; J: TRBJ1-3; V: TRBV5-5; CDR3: CASSLARAGTGNTIYF; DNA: TGTGCCAGCAGCTTAGCAAGGGCAGGGACTGGAAACACCATATATTTT
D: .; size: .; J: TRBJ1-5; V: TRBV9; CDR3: CASSPGGSNQPQHF; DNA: TGTGCCAGCAGCCCTGGGGGTAGCAATCAGCCCCAGCATTTT
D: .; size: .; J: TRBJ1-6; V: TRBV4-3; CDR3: CASSQDRGTYNSPLHF; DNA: TGCGCCAGCAGCCAAGACAGGGGCACCTATAATTCACCCCTCCACTTT
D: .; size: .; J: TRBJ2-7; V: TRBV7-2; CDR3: CASSLGDSYEQYF; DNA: TGTGCCAGCAGCTTAGGTGACTCCTACGAGCAGTACTTC
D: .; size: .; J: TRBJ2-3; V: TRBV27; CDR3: CASSLMPSTDTQYF; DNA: TGTGCCAGCAGTCTAATGCCTAGCACAGATACGCAGTATTTT
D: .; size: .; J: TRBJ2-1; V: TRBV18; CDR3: CASTPSYNEQFF; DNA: TGTGCCAGCACACCCTCCTACAATGAGCAGTTCTTC
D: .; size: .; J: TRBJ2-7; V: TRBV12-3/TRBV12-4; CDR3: CASSLSGEEQYF; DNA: TGTGCCAGCAGTTTATCCGGGGAGGAGCAGTACTTC
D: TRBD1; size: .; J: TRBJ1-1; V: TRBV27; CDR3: CASSLRQGAEAFF; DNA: TGTGCCAGCAGTTTGCGACAGGGGGCTGAAGCTTTCTTT
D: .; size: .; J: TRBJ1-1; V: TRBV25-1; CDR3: CASSRGGYTEAFF; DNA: TGTGCCAGCAGTCGGGGAGGGTACACTGAAGCTTTCTTT
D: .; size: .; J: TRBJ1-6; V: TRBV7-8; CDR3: CASSLSGRNSPLHF; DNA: TGTGCCAGCAGCTTATCAGGCAGGAATTCACCCCTCCACTTT
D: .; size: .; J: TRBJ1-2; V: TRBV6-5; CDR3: CASSYVTGSVYGYTF; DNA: TGTGCCAGCAGTTACGTCACAGGGAGTGTCTATGGCTACACCTTC
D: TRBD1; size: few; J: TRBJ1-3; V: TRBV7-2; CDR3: CASSLGQGLPSGNTIYF; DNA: TGTGCCAGCAGCTTAGGACAGGGCCTTCCCTCTGGAAACACCATATATTTT
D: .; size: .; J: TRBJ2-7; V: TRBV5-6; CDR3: CASSLIADEQYF; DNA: TGTGCCAGCAGCTTGATCGCGGACGAGCAGTACTTC
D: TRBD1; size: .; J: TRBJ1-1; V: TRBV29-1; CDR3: CSVEGTGPLAFF; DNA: TGCAGCGTTGAAGGGACAGGGCCCCTAGCTTTCTTT
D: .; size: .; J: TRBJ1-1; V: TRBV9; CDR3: CASSVVQTTEAFF; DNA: TGTGCCAGCAGCGTAGTACAGACGACTGAAGCTTTCTTT
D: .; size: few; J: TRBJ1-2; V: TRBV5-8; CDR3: CASSPQYPAGYTF; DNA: TGTGCCAGCAGCCCTCAGTACCCGGCAGGCTACACCTTC
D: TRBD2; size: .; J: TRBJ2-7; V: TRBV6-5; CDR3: CASIIDGTSAYEQYF; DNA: TGTGCCAGCATCATTGACGGGACTAGCGCCTACGAGCAGTACTTC
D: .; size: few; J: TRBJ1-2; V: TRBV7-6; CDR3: CASSTSPGGPLLNYGYTF; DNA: TGTGCCAGCAGCACGTCGCCGGGCGGGCCGCTACTTAACTATGGCTACACCTTC
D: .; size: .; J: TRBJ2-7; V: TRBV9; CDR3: CASSSGAGEQYF; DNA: TGTGCCAGCAGCTCTGGGGCGGGGGAGCAGTACTTC
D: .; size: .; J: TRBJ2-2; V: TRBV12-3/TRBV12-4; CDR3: CAAKGAGELFF; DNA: TGTGCCGCCAAAGGCGCCGGGGAGCTGTTTTTT
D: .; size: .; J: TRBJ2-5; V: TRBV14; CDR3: CASSQEGWDETQYF; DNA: TGTGCCAGCAGCCAAGAGGGGTGGGACGAGACCCAGTACTTC
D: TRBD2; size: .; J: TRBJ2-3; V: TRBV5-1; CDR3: CASSSLAGLTDTQYF; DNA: TGCGCCAGCAGCTCCCTAGCGGGGCTCACAGATACGCAGTATTTT
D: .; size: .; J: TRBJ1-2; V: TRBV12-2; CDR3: CASRFPDRGGYTF; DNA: TGTGCAAGTCGCTTCCCGGACAGGGGAGGCTACACCTTC
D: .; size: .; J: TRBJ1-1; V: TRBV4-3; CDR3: CASSQDARGWTEAFF; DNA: TGCGCCAGCAGCCAAGACGCCAGGGGTTGGACTGAAGCTTTCTTT
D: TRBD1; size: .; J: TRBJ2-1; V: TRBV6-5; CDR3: CATGTDRTEQFF; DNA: TGTGCCACGGGGACAGACCGCACTGAGCAGTTCTTC
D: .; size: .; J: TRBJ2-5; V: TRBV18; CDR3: CASSHPWGEGQETQYF; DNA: TGTGCCAGCTCACATCCCTGGGGGGAAGGCCAAGAGACCCAGTACTTC
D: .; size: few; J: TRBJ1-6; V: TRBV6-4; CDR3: CASSETGGVGNSPLHF; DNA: TGTGCCAGCAGCGAGACAGGAGGAGTTGGTAATTCACCCCTCCACTTT
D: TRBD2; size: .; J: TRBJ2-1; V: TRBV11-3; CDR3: CASSDAGGGNEQFF; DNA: TGTGCCAGCAGCGATGCGGGGGGCGGGAATGAGCAGTTCTTC
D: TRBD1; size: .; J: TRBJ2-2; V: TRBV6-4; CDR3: CASSPGQGTGELFF; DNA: TGTGCCAGCAGCCCGGGACAGGGCACCGGGGAGCTGTTTTTT
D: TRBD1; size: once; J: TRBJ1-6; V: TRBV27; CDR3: CASGDRVRAPLHF; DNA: TGTGCCAGCGGGGACAGGGTGAGGGCACCCCTCCACTTT
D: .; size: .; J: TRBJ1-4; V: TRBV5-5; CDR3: CASSNLAEGREKLFF; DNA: TGTGCCAGCAGTAATCTGGCGGAGGGCAGGGAAAAACTGTTTTTT
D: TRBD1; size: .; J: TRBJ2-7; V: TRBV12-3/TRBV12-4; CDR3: CASSSDRVEQYF; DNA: TGTGCCAGCAGTTCTGACAGGGTAGAGCAGTACTTC
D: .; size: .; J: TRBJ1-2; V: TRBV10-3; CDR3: CAISEPTGNYNYGYTF; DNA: TGTGCCATCAGTGAGCCAACAGGGAACTATAACTATGGCTACACCTTC